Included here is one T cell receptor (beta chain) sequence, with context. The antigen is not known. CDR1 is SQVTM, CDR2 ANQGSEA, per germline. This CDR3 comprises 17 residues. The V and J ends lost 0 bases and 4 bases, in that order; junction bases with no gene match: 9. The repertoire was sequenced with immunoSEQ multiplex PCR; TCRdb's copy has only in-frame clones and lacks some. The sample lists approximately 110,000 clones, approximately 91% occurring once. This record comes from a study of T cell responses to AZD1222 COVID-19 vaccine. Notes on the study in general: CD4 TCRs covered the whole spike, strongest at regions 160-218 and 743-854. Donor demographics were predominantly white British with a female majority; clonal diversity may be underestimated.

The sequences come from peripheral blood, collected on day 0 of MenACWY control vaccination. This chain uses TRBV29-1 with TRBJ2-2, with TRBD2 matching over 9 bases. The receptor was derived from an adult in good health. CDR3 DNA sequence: TGCAGCGTTGAAGATCCCCTCAGCGGGAGGTTCACCGGGGAGCTGTTTTTT. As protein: CSVEDPLSGRFTGELFF.